What follows are 11 T cell receptor beta chains derived from one specimen sequenced in a study of blood T cell repertoires in COVID-19. Using immunoSEQ multiplex PCR, the repertoire was profiled, and TCRdb retains in-frame clones only, with some absent. The data contain roughly 200,000 clones, around 86% of them seen just once; the ten biggest clones take up 5.6%. Material: PBMCs or T cells enriched from blood (not recorded which). The receptors shown here come from a man aged 40-55 years with acute COVID-19.

Details on this clone: Distinct nucleotide sequences in the sample also encode this CDR3. The chain uses TRBV9 and TRBJ2-7, with 8 bases fitting TRBD2. The germline gives CDR1 SGDLS, CDR2 YYNGEE. Trimming took 3 bases from V and 3 from J; bases not matched to a gene: 5. The CDR3 length is 14 residues. DNA of the CDR3: TGTGCCAGCAGCGCCGCCGGGAGGGACTACGAGCAGTACTTC. Its translation: CASSAAGRDYEQYF.

The rearrangement links TRBV9 to TRBJ2-7, with 8 bases lining up with TRBD2. CDR3 length equals 14 residues. From germline, CDR1 is SGDLS and CDR2 YYNGEE. J gave up 7 bases and V 0 bases, and 6 bases lay outside the gene matches. Here the CDR3 reads CASSVGDSGTEQYF. CDR3 DNA sequence: TGTGCCAGCAGCGTAGGGGATAGCGGGACGGAGCAGTACTTC.

The CDR3 region is CASSKTGTFTGELFF. CDR3 in DNA: TGTGCCAGCTCAAAGACAGGGACGTTCACCGGGGAGCTGTTTTTT. The rearrangement links TRBV27 to TRBJ2-2; 7 bases are a match to TRBD1. Unmatched junction bases numbered 10, after V lost 8 bases and J lost 4 bases. Germline V gene data show CDR1 as MNHEY and CDR2 as SMNVEV (reference sequence). The CDR3 is 15 residues long.

The V and J genes are TRBV15 and TRBJ1-5; D call uncertain. This CDR3 spans 13 amino acids. The germline V gene has CDR1 LNHNV and CDR2 YYDKDF (reference sequence). V was pared by 0 bases and J by 3 bases, with 3 bases between. The CDR3 DNA follows: TGTGCCACCAGCAGAGATATCAATCAGCCCCAGCATTTT. Translating it yields CATSRDINQPQHF.

J is TRBJ1-1 and V is TRBV13; D remains ambiguous. The CDR3 is 15 residues long. Germline lookup yields CDR1 PRHDT and CDR2 FYEKMQ (reference sequence). Trimming removed 4 bases from V and 1 base from J, with 13 bases in between. The CDR3 sequence: CASSSLRSGNTEAFF. Written as DNA, the CDR3 is TGTGCCAGCAGCTCCCTCAGGAGCGGGAACACTGAAGCTTTCTTT.

This chain joins TRBV10-3 and TRBJ2-5; D may be TRBD1 (5 bases). Germline V gene data show CDR1 as ENHRY and CDR2 as SYGVKD. CDR3 length: 12 amino acids. V dropped 7 bases and J dropped 2 bases, with 8 bases sitting between them. Written as DNA, the CDR3 is TGTGCCATCAAGGGGCAACAAGAGACCCAGTACTTC. Protein product: CAIKGQQETQYF.

V gene TRBV5-1 combines with J gene TRBJ2-5; 10 bases match TRBD2. There are 15 residues in the CDR3. CDR1 is SGHRS, CDR2 YFSETQ, per germline. V lost 0 bases and J lost 1; bases outside the gene matches: 0. The CDR3 DNA reads TGCGCCAGCAGCTTGGTAGCGGGAGGCCAAGAGACCCAGTACTTC. It yields the protein CASSLVAGGQETQYF.

About this clone: Additional DNA sequences in this sample encode the identical CDR3. The chain joins TRBV30 to TRBJ2-5; D gene unclear. This CDR3 has 11 amino acids. CDR1 is GTSNPN and CDR2 is SVGIG in the germline V gene (reference sequence). V shed 2 bases and J shed 5 bases, with 6 bases lying between them. CDR3 nucleotides: TGTGCCTGGAGTCCTCGGGAGACCCAGTACTTC. This sequence encodes CAWSPRETQYF.

The chain combines TRBV27 with TRBJ2-1, with TRBD1 as a possible D gene (5 bases). Germline-derived CDR1 and CDR2 are MNHEY and SMNVEV (reference sequence). The V end lost 5 bases, the J end lost 0 bases, and 17 bases lay between the germline ends. The CDR3 has 17 amino acids. CDR3 sequence: CASSTQTVPSSYNEQFF. CDR3 nucleotides: TGTGCCAGCAGTACCCAGACAGTACCCAGCTCCTACAATGAGCAGTTCTTC.

This chain connects TRBV27 to TRBJ2-7; D is perhaps TRBD1 (6 bases). The ends were cut back, 5 bases at V and 5 bases at J, with 16 bases in the middle. The CDR3 has 14 residues. The germline gives CDR1 MNHEY, CDR2 SMNVEV (reference sequence). CDR3 sequence: CASSGNRVFNEQYF. As DNA, the CDR3 is TGTGCCAGCAGTGGAAACAGGGTCTTCAACGAGCAGTACTTC.

The CDR3 DNA sequence: TGTGCCAGCAGCCCCCGGGTCAACACCGGGGAGCTGTTTTTT. It encodes CASSPRVNTGELFF. The chain uses TRBV7-9 and TRBJ2-2; D gene unclear. The germline V gene has CDR1 SEHNR and CDR2 FQNEAQ (reference sequence). CDR3 size: 14 residues. Deletions cut 5 bases from V and 2 bases from J, with 9 bases between.